The present T cell receptor beta chain was sequenced within a study of T-cell memory formation after mild COVID-19. Study observations and caveats: There were some responding clones in pre-infection memory, which suggested that cross-reactive memory had joined.

A word on this clonotype: The antigen remains unidentified.

Each CDR3 protein gets one entry after TCRdb re-called the 5' RACE reads with MiXCR. This repertoire shows about 350,000 distinct CDR3 sequences, roughly 15% found once; its top ten account for 20% to 25%. CDR3 length: 14 amino acids. The ends lost 7 bases at V and 3 bases at J; junction bases unmatched: 8. Germline V gene lookup returns CDR1 MNHEY and CDR2 SVGEGT. Sample: PBMCs or a T cell subset sorted from them (not recorded which). The origin of this receptor is a man younger than 30 who had mild COVID-19 (a few samples of this study predate the infection). Cell type and time point are not known. V usage is TRBV6-2 or TRBV6-3 and J usage is TRBJ2-5, with TRBD2 identical over 7 bases. Written as DNA, the CDR3 is TGTGCCAGCACCCACCGGGGGGAGAAAGAGACCCAGTACTTC. It yields the protein CASTHRGEKETQYF.